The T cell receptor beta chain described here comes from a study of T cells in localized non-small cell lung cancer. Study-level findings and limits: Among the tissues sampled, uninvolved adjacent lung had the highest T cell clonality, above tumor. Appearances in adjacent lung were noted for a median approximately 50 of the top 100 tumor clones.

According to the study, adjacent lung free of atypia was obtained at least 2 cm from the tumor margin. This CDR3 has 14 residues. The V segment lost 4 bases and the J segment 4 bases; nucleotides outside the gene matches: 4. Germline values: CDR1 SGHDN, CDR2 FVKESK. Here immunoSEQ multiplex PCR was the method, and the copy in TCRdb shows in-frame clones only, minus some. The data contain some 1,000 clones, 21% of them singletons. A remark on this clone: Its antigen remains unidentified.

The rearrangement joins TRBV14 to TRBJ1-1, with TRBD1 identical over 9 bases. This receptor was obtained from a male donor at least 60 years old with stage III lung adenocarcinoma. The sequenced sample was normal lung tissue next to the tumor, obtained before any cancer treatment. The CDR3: CASSLMDRGTEAFF. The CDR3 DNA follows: TGTGCCAGCAGCCTAATGGACAGGGGCACTGAAGCTTTCTTT.